This TCR beta chain emerged from a study of blood T cell repertoires in COVID-19. Original processing notes: For nucleated cells, counts were estimated from reference gene primer amplification. Here immunoSEQ multiplex PCR was the method, and the copy in TCRdb shows in-frame clones only, minus some. That table furnishes V, J and clone size, whereas the DNA furnished D and trimming. The data show fewer than 350,000 clones, approximately 91% seen once. CDR3 length equals 11 residues. Germline lookup yields CDR1 SQVTM and CDR2 ANQGSEA. Living in 20 to 30 US areas, the participants were between about 18 and 100 years of age. Participant-reported clinical history was the basis for cohort assignment. This clone appeared a few times.

This TCR came from a woman aged 40 to 49 with acute COVID-19. V usage is TRBV29-1 and J usage is TRBJ2-5, with TRBD2 matching 9 bases. The sequenced material came from PBMCs or T cells enriched from blood (not recorded which). The CDR3 loop reads CGGGEKETLYF. CDR3 bases: TGCGGCGGGGGGGAGAAAGAGACTCTGTACTTC.